The 21 T cell receptor beta chains reported below all come from one sample, sequenced in a study of cytomegalovirus exposure and HLA in healthy donors. Vbeta (60) and Jbeta (13) primers were used in the PCR. Clones were sequenced by immunoSEQ multiplex PCR, and TCRdb holds only the in-frame ones, with some missing. The top ten clones hold over 2.5% of a sample with over 150,000 clones, 60% to 80% of them seen once. The sample taken for sequencing was PBMCs. The receptors were sampled from a woman in her thirties or forties in good health and CMV-seropositive.

The chain uses TRBV30 and TRBJ2-1; D is possibly TRBD2 (7 bases). The germline gives CDR1 GTSNPN, CDR2 SVGIG (reference sequence). V shed 5 bases and J shed 9 bases, with 20 bases lying between them. This CDR3 has 14 residues. The CDR3 DNA is TGTGCCTGGGGGGGGGCAGGGGTTACTGGTGAGCAGTTCTTC. This codes for CAWGGAGVTGEQFF.

With regard to this clone: The same CDR3 arises from other DNA sequences in this sample as well. The rearrangement joins TRBV7-2 to TRBJ1-2; D not resolved. The CDR3 is made up of 14 amino acids. Between the trimmed V and J ends, which lost 1 base and 4 bases, there was a span of 10 bases. CDR1 is SGHTA, CDR2 FQGNSA, per germline. The DNA for the CDR3 is TGTGCCAGCAGCTTAGAAGGGAGTGGCTATGGCTACACCTTC. Translating it yields CASSLEGSGYGYTF. Full variable domain (outside the CDR3, taken from reference TRBV7-2 and TRBJ1-2): GAGVSQSPSNKVTEKGKDVELRCDPISGHTALYWYRQSLGQGLEFLIYFQGNSAPDKSGLPSDRFSAERTGGSVSTLTIQRTQQEDSAVYLCASSLEGSGYGYTFGSGTRLTVV.

The chain employs TRBV28 and TRBJ2-7; 7 nucleotides match TRBD1. CDR3 length: 12 residues. V trimming: 6 bases; J trimming: 5 bases; junction bases outside the gene matches: 4. CDR1 MDHEN and CDR2 SYDVKM come from the germline V gene. The CDR3: CASSQTGNEQYF. The DNA for the CDR3 is TGTGCCAGCAGCCAGACAGGGAACGAGCAGTACTTC.

V and J are TRBV12-5 and TRBJ2-5; TRBD2 agrees at 7 bases. The CDR3 is 13 amino acids. Germline V gene lookup returns CDR1 LGHNT and CDR2 FRNRAP. Germline trimming cut 1 base from V and 5 bases from J; bases unmatched to any gene: 1. The chain's CDR3 is CASGLAGGETQYF. DNA of the CDR3: TGTGCTAGTGGTTTGGCCGGGGGGGAGACCCAGTACTTC.

This chain connects TRBV27 to TRBJ2-1; 16 nucleotides align to TRBD2. Germline values: CDR1 MNHEY, CDR2 SMNVEV (reference sequence). The V and J ends lost 5 bases and 8 bases, in that order; junction bases with no gene match: 9. The CDR3 has 17 residues. CDR3 sequence reads: CASSPGLAGGLTDEQFF. CDR3 nucleotides: TGTGCCAGCAGTCCGGGACTAGCGGGGGGGTTAACGGATGAGCAGTTCTTC.

This clone was recorded a few times. In DNA, the CDR3 is TGTGCCAGCAGCTTATTTCCCAGGAACACTGAAGCTTTCTTT. It translates to CASSLFPRNTEAFF. V usage is TRBV7-9 and J usage is TRBJ1-1; no clear D gene. The germline V gene encodes CDR1 SEHNR and CDR2 FQNEAQ (reference sequence). There are 14 residues in the CDR3. V was cut by 2 bases and J by 1 base, with 8 bases left in between.

Turning to this clone: The identical CDR3 is also encoded by other nucleotide sequences in the sample. The chain joins TRBV30 to TRBJ1-1, with D possibly TRBD1 on 6 matching bases. The CDR3 runs to 12 residues. Trimming removed 3 bases from V and 4 bases from J, with 9 bases in between. Germline CDR1 reads GTSNPN; CDR2 reads SVGIG (reference sequence). In DNA, the CDR3 is TGTGCCTGGAGAGGGGGATCCACTGAAGCTTTCTTT. Protein product: CAWRGGSTEAFF.

V usage is TRBV7-9 and J usage is TRBJ2-7, with D maybe TRBD2 (6 bases). Germline assignment: CDR1 SEHNR and CDR2 FQNEAQ (reference sequence). The CDR3 length is 14 residues. V was trimmed by 7 bases and J by 2 bases, leaving 15 bases between them. Written as DNA, the CDR3 is TGTGCCAGCACACCTCTTGGGGGGACCTACGAGCAGTACTTC. This translates into CASTPLGGTYEQYF.

Written as DNA, the CDR3 is TGTGCCAGCAGCTTAGGAGTCCCTAGAACCTACGAGCAGTACTTC. Encoded protein: CASSLGVPRTYEQYF. The V gene is TRBV7-2, the J gene TRBJ2-7, with D uncertain. Germline V gene data show CDR1 as SGHTA and CDR2 as FQGNSA. V lost 1 base, J lost 2 bases, and 12 bases lay in between. There are 15 residues in the CDR3. The full variable domain, in which reference TRBV7-2 and TRBJ2-7 provide the parts outside the CDR3, is GAGVSQSPSNKVTEKGKDVELRCDPISGHTALYWYRQSLGQGLEFLIYFQGNSAPDKSGLPSDRFSAERTGGSVSTLTIQRTQQEDSAVYLCASSLGVPRTYEQYFGPGTRLTVT.

The chain employs TRBV9 and TRBJ1-2, with no clear D. V was cut by 1 base and J by 2 bases, with 6 bases left in between. The germline V gene has CDR1 SGDLS and CDR2 YYNGEE. The CDR3 covers 13 residues. Here the CDR3 reads CASSVNKNYGYTF. CDR3 in DNA: TGTGCCAGCAGCGTAAATAAAAACTATGGCTACACCTTC.

The chain joins TRBV20-1 to TRBJ2-7, with D possibly being TRBD1 (6 bases). V was shortened by 5 bases and J by 4 bases, with 9 bases between the two germline ends. CDR1 and CDR2 from the germline V gene are DFQATT and SNEGSKA (reference sequence). The CDR3 covers 11 residues. CDR3 coding DNA: TGCAGTGCTTTTGGACAGTACGAGCAGTACTTC. This codes for CSAFGQYEQYF.

This clone appeared once. The chain uses TRBV6-5 and TRBJ1-6; 8 bases match TRBD1. The trim removed 4 bases at V and 6 bases at J, leaving 5 bases unmatched. The germline CDR1 and CDR2 sequences are MNHEY and SVGAGI. The CDR3 has 15 residues. CDR3: CASSFQGASNSPLHF. The CDR3 nucleotides are TGTGCCAGCAGTTTCCAGGGGGCGAGTAATTCACCCCTCCACTTT.

This chain links TRBV18 with TRBJ1-3; 8 positions match TRBD1. The junction had 3 bases not matched to a gene; V was cut back by 6 bases and J by 2 bases. This CDR3 spans 14 amino acids. CDR1 and CDR2 (germline): KGHSH, LQKENI. DNA of the CDR3: TGTGCCAGCTCTTCGGACAGGGCTGGAAACACCATATATTTT. Translation: CASSSDRAGNTIYF.

The J gene is TRBJ2-5, the V gene TRBV7-9, with D perhaps TRBD1 (5 bases). CDR1 and CDR2 from the germline V gene are SEHNR and FQNEAQ (reference sequence). The CDR3 contains 15 residues. Trimming stripped 1 base from V and 5 bases from J, with 14 bases between. The DNA for the CDR3 is TGTGCCAGCAGCTTAGTGGAAGCAGGGCCGGAGACCCAGTACTTC. It translates to CASSLVEAGPETQYF.

The chain recombines TRBV6-5 with TRBJ2-7, with TRBD1 matching over 9 bases. Germline V gives CDR1 MNHEY, CDR2 SVGAGI. The ends lost 6 bases at V and 5 bases at J; junction bases unmatched: 11. CDR3 length: 15 amino acids. The chain's CDR3 is CASSPGTGSLHEQYF. In DNA, the CDR3 is TGTGCCAGCAGCCCTGGGACAGGGAGTCTTCACGAGCAGTACTTC.

The rearrangement links TRBV29-1 to TRBJ2-5, with D tentatively TRBD1 (5 bases). CDR1 is SQVTM, CDR2 ANQGSEA, per germline. V was shortened by 4 bases and J by 2 bases, with 14 bases between the two germline ends. The CDR3 sequence is 14 residues long. The CDR3 bases are TGCAGCGTTGTTGGGGCTAGGGTACAAGAGACCCAGTACTTC. This gives the protein CSVVGARVQETQYF.

The chain uses TRBV30 and TRBJ2-4; a possible D gene is TRBD2 (6 bases). The ends were cut back, 1 base at V and 0 bases at J, with 10 bases in the middle. Looked up from germline, CDR1 is GTSNPN and CDR2 is SVGIG (reference sequence). The length of the CDR3 is 15 residues. For the CDR3, the DNA is TGTGCCTGGAGTGGCGGGACGTTAGCCAAAAACATTCAGTACTTC. Residues: CAWSGGTLAKNIQYF.

The CDR3 DNA reads TGTGCCAGCAGCATACAGGGATCTAGCACTGAAGCTTTCTTT. It is translated as CASSIQGSSTEAFF. The gene calls are TRBV5-4 and TRBJ1-1; a possible D gene is TRBD1 (6 bases). Per germline, CDR1 SGHNT and CDR2 YYREEE (reference sequence). The CDR3 runs 14 residues. The ends were cut back, 4 bases at V and 4 bases at J, with 14 bases in the middle.

This chain links TRBV19 with TRBJ2-6; tentative D call: TRBD2 (7 bases). Germline CDR1 LNHDA, CDR2 SQIVND (reference sequence). Trimming left V 5 bases short and J 4 bases short, with 15 bases between. The CDR3 consists of 16 residues. The CDR3 is CASSPAGTTGANVLTF. The CDR3 region has the DNA TGTGCCAGTAGTCCAGCGGGGACAACCGGGGCCAACGTCCTGACTTTC.

The chain carries TRBV30 and TRBJ1-3, with 8 bases aligning to TRBD1. From germline, CDR1 is GTSNPN and CDR2 SVGIG (reference sequence). CDR3 length equals 13 residues. V shed 4 bases and J 3 bases; nucleotides not matched to a gene: 2. The CDR3, as DNA: TGTGCCTGGACAGGGGGCGATGGAAACACCATATATTTT. Translation: CAWTGGDGNTIYF. The entire variable domain, with the rest obtained from reference TRBV30 and TRBJ1-3, is as follows: SQTIHQWPATLVQPVGSPLSLECTVEGTSNPNLYWYRQAAGRGLQLLFYSVGIGQISSEVPQNLSASRPQDRQFILSSKKLLLSDSGFYLCAWTGGDGNTIYFGEGSWLTVV.

The chain uses TRBV14 and TRBJ2-5; 9 positions agree with TRBD2. Germline lookup yields CDR1 SGHDN and CDR2 FVKESK. The CDR3 extends over 14 amino acids. The J segment lost 9 bases and the V segment lost 1 base, leaving 6 bases of the junction unmatched. The CDR3 DNA is TGTGCCAGCAGCCAAGGGGGACTAGCCGAGGCCCAGTACTTC. Translation gives CASSQGGLAEAQYF. Full variable domain (outside the CDR3, taken from reference TRBV14 and TRBJ2-5): EAGVTQFPSHSVIEKGQTVTLRCDPISGHDNLYWYRRVMGKEIKFLLHFVKESKQDESGMPNNRFLAERTGGTYSTLKVQPAELEDSGVYFCASSQGGLAEAQYFGPGTRLLVL.